The clone carrying this T cell receptor beta chain was seen only a few times. The record originates from a study of blood T cell repertoires in COVID-19. Study summary: The origin of the acute and convalescent COVID-19 samples was the United States, Italy and Spain. Sources were T cells, B-cell-depleted T cells, or PBMCs; the material itself was cDNA or gDNA.

Germline CDR1 LGHDT, CDR2 YNNKEL (reference sequence). CDR3 length: 15 residues. V was pared by 4 bases and J by 1 base, with 13 bases between. Profiling relied on immunoSEQ multiplex PCR, and the TCRdb table lists in-frame clones only, not all of them. The sample contains over 130,000 clones, about four fifths of which appear only once. This TCR was recovered from a human donor in a cohort sampled during active COVID-19. The V and J genes are TRBV3-1 (or the pseudogene TRBV3-2) and TRBJ1-1; the D gene is possibly TRBD1 (5 bases). Sequencing was performed on peripheral blood. CDR3 DNA: TGTGCCAGCAGCCCGGGGGGACGGGCGAACACTGAAGCTTTCTTT. It is translated as CASSPGGRANTEAFF.